This T cell receptor beta chain was sequenced during a study of shared clonotypes between healthy human individuals. Regarding the study as a whole: Sampling covered blood only; tissue repertoires likely differ.

Source study methods: Filtering differed since immunoSEQ provided only junctions, with no quality scores. Some clones are missing from TCRdb's copy, which holds only in-frame ones; the method was immunoSEQ multiplex PCR. The V and J calls and clone size were taken over from that table, and D and trimming were inferred from the DNA. The sample records about 2,500,000 clones, about 92% being singletons. For this clone: Its target is unknown.

The source material was naive CD4+ T cells sorted from blood. Subset defined: CD45RA+ positively selected. The TCR comes from a man aged 18-30 years in good health.

The CDR3 region has the DNA TGTGCCAGCAGTTTAGTAGGGACAGTTCCTTATGGCTACACCTTC. Translation: CASSLVGTVPYGYTF. J is TRBJ1-2 and V is TRBV27; 7 bases align to TRBD1. Germline loops: CDR1 MNHEY, CDR2 SMNVEV (reference sequence). The CDR3 runs to 15 residues. With V trimmed by 2 bases and J by 5 bases, 8 bases remained unmatched.